What follows are 26 T cell receptor beta chains derived from one specimen sequenced in a study of blood T cells in healthy people across ages. A sample-barcoded 5' primer and a J-beta primer mix were used in a second PCR of roughly 6 to 11 cycles. TCRdb fed the 5' RACE reads into MiXCR, producing one record per CDR3 protein. Found here are about 580,000 distinct CDR3 sequences, more than 45% of them singletons; the top ten hold around 24%. Source material: blood. These receptors came from a man aged 80 or over in good health.

V gene TRBV9 combines with J gene TRBJ2-3, with 7 bases identical to TRBD1. With 3 bases clipped from V and 3 bases from J, the junction kept 10 bases outside the gene matches. Per germline, CDR1 SGDLS and CDR2 YYNGEE. The CDR3 length is 16 residues. Here the CDR3 DNA reads TGTGCCAGCAGCGCCCGACAGGGAAAGGGGACAGATACGCAGTATTTT. It yields the protein CASSARQGKGTDTQYF.

The chain employs TRBV18 and TRBJ2-3, with D hard to call. This CDR3 region has 14 residues. V was cut by 2 bases and J by 2 bases, with 8 bases left in between. Germline CDR1 is KGHSH and CDR2 is LQKENI. The CDR3 loop is CASSPTRATDTQYF. The CDR3 DNA reads as TGTGCCAGCTCACCAACACGAGCCACAGATACGCAGTATTTT.

This clonotype was recorded a few times. This chain joins TRBV29-1 and TRBJ2-4, with 10 bases lining up with TRBD1. Germline CDR1 reads SQVTM; CDR2 reads ANQGSEA. There are 13 residues in the CDR3. J gave up 13 bases and V 2 bases, and 8 bases lay outside the gene matches. The CDR3 coding sequence is TGCAGCGTTGAACGGGACAGGGGCGCCCAGCAGTACTTC. This sequence encodes CSVERDRGAQQYF.

V usage is TRBV20-1 and J usage is TRBJ2-1; 9 positions agree with TRBD2. Germline V gives CDR1 DFQATT, CDR2 SNEGSKA (reference sequence). V lost 6 bases and J lost 8; bases outside the gene matches: 8. The length of the CDR3 is 13 residues. The chain's CDR3 is CSAGVAGAYEQFF. The CDR3 DNA sequence: TGCAGTGCCGGGGTAGCGGGGGCCTATGAGCAGTTCTTC.

The chain employs TRBV29-1 and TRBJ1-4, with TRBD1 as a possible D gene (5 bases). CDR3 length: 13 residues. Looked up from germline, CDR1 is SQVTM and CDR2 is ANQGSEA. Trimming left V 7 bases short and J 7 bases short, with 16 bases between. As DNA, the CDR3 is TGCAGCGCTGTGGGACGGGGTCGTGAAAAACTGTTTTTT. Translating it yields CSAVGRGREKLFF.

The gene calls are TRBV25-1 and TRBJ2-3, with D unresolved. CDR3 length: 13 residues. The germline V and J ends were trimmed by 5 bases and 2 bases, with 8 bases remaining between them. CDR1 and CDR2 (germline): MGHDK, SYGVNS. This chain's CDR3 is CASSNEFTDTQYF. The CDR3 nucleotides are TGTGCCAGCAGTAATGAGTTCACAGATACGCAGTATTTT.

The gene calls are TRBV28 and TRBJ1-6, with a tentative D call TRBD1 (5 bases). Deletions cut 6 bases from V and 8 bases from J, with 8 bases between. CDR1 is MDHEN, CDR2 SYDVKM, per germline. The length of the CDR3 is 12 residues. CDR3 DNA: TGTGCCAGCAGGGGGCTTGATTCACCCCTCCACTTT. Amino acids: CASRGLDSPLHF.

This clonotype appeared a single time. The rearrangement links TRBV6-5 to TRBJ2-5; D might be TRBD2 (6 bases). The CDR3 totals 16 residues. The V and J ends lost 7 bases and 11 bases respectively, with 29 bases between them. Germline assignment: CDR1 MNHEY and CDR2 SVGAGI. The chain's CDR3 is CASTTPGGTAHNEQYF. CDR3 nucleotides: TGTGCCAGCACTACTCCTGGCGGGACGGCCCACAATGAGCAGTACTTC.

The chain links TRBV21-1 to TRBJ1-1; the table's D call, TRBD1, was not checked against the DNA. TRBV21-1 is termed a pseudogene. This CDR3 spans 15 amino acids. CDR3 coding DNA: TGTGCCAGCAGCAAAGGGGGCAGCATGAACACTGAAGCTTTCTTT. Translating it yields CASSKGGSMNTEAFF.

This clonotype was seen at least ten times. The rearrangement links TRBV6-6 to TRBJ2-1, with 7 bases fitting TRBD2. The V and J ends lost 6 bases and 6 bases, in that order; junction bases with no gene match: 5. CDR1 MNHNY and CDR2 SVGAGI come from the germline V gene (reference sequence). The CDR3 covers 13 residues. CDR3 sequence reads: CASRAGAINEQFF. DNA of the CDR3: TGTGCCAGCAGGGCGGGAGCGATCAATGAGCAGTTCTTC.

This clonotype was seen only a few times. The chain couples TRBV4-1 to TRBJ2-1; TRBD2 matches 8 bases. CDR1 MGHRA and CDR2 YSYEKL come from the germline V gene. The CDR3 covers 16 residues. Losses at the gene ends were 4 bases for V and 2 bases for J; bases not matched to a gene: 7. The CDR3 loop is CASSRLGLAAYNEQFF. CDR3 in DNA: TGCGCCAGCAGCCGCCTTGGACTAGCCGCCTACAATGAGCAGTTCTTC.

The chain links TRBV4-2 to TRBJ2-1; D gene ambiguous. CDR1 is LGHNA and CDR2 is YNFKEQ in the germline V gene. CDR3 length: 13 amino acids. Trimming removed 2 bases from V and 12 bases from J, with 14 bases in between. For the CDR3, the DNA is TGTGCCAGCAGCCAACCCTTAGATCCGGGGCAGTTCTTC. Amino acid sequence: CASSQPLDPGQFF.

This clonotype was observed at least ten times. CDR3: CASSYSKFSGEAFF. The CDR3 DNA sequence: TGTGCCAGCAGTTACTCGAAGTTTTCAGGGGAAGCTTTCTTT. The V gene is TRBV6-6, the J gene TRBJ1-1; D is perhaps TRBD1 (5 bases). CDR3 size: 14 residues. Trimming removed 0 bases from V and 8 bases from J, with 13 bases in between. Germline values: CDR1 MNHNY, CDR2 SVGAGI (reference sequence).

This rearrangement joins TRBV9 to TRBJ2-1, with 8 positions matching TRBD2. Trimming took 0 bases from V and 8 from J; bases not matched to a gene: 7. Germline V lookup: CDR1 SGDLS, CDR2 YYNGEE. The CDR3 covers 15 residues. The CDR3 loop is CASSVEWVAGHEQFF. The CDR3 DNA sequence: TGTGCCAGCAGCGTAGAGTGGGTAGCGGGACATGAGCAGTTCTTC.

The genes are TRBV5-1 and TRBJ2-7; 10 bases are shared with TRBD2. The V gene's germline CDR1 is SGHRS and CDR2 YFSETQ. After removal of 8 bases from V and 6 bases from J, the junction contained 8 bases not matched to a gene. The CDR3 consists of 13 residues. In DNA form, the CDR3 reads TGCGCCAGTCGTCTAGCGGGAGCCCCCGAGCAGTACTTC. As protein: CASRLAGAPEQYF.

Points on this clonotype: A much bigger clone sits one base away, suggesting this may be a read error. This rearrangement joins TRBV7-9 to TRBJ2-5; 10 bases line up with TRBD2. Germline V gene data show CDR1 as SEHNR and CDR2 as FQNEAQ (reference sequence). The CDR3 loop spans 13 amino acids. This chain's CDR3 is CSSSSGGTSAEYF. In DNA form, the CDR3 reads TGTTCCAGCAGCTCAGGCGGGACTAGCGCTGAGTACTTC. Based on the CDR3 plus reference TRBV7-9 and TRBJ2-5, the full variable domain is DTGVSQNPRHKITKRGQNVTFRCDPISEHNRLYWYRQTLGQGPEFLTYFQNEAQLEKSRLLSDRFSAERPKGSFSTLEIQRTEQGDSAMYLCSSSSGGTSAEYFGPGTRLLVL.

This clonotype was seen more than once but under ten times. V is TRBV20-1 and J is TRBJ1-2, with 8 bases lining up with TRBD1. This CDR3 is 13 amino acids long. After removal of 5 bases from V and 4 bases from J, the junction contained 6 bases not matched to a gene. The germline CDR1 and CDR2 sequences are DFQATT and SNEGSKA (reference sequence). The CDR3 spells CSAVDRAGYGYTF. CDR3 coding DNA: TGCAGTGCTGTGGACAGGGCCGGCTATGGCTACACCTTC.

This chain uses TRBV20-1 with TRBJ2-5, with D possibly TRBD1 on 6 matching bases. Looked up from germline, CDR1 is DFQATT and CDR2 is SNEGSKA (reference sequence). The CDR3 is 12 amino acids. V lost 6 bases, J lost 4 bases, and 12 bases lay in between. Written as DNA, the CDR3 is TGCAGTGCCGAGATAGGGGGAGAGACCCAGTACTTC. It encodes CSAEIGGETQYF.

The chain is built from TRBV24-1 and TRBJ2-3, with 7 bases identical to TRBD2. V was clipped by 10 bases and J by 2 bases; unmatched bases: 11. Germline assignment: CDR1 KGHDR and CDR2 SFDVKD. The CDR3 contains 15 residues. CDR3 loop: CATAPGAGTTDTQYF. CDR3 DNA sequence: TGTGCCACTGCCCCCGGAGCGGGGACCACAGATACGCAGTATTTT.

The chain recombines TRBV15 with TRBJ2-5, with D perhaps assigned TRBD1 or TRBD2 (7 bases each). Trimming took off 5 bases at V and 5 bases at J, with 15 bases between the two ends. This CDR3 spans 14 amino acids. The V gene's germline CDR1 is LNHNV and CDR2 YYDKDF (reference sequence). The CDR3 bases are TGTGCCACCAGCGGTAACAGGGGAGGGGAGACCCAGTACTTC. It specifies CATSGNRGGETQYF.

V gene TRBV20-1 combines with J gene TRBJ2-7; 8 bases line up with TRBD1. The CDR3 runs to 13 residues. Trimming cost V 5 bases and J 7 bases; bases outside gene matches: 10. Germline-derived CDR1 and CDR2 are DFQATT and SNEGSKA (reference sequence). DNA for the CDR3: TGCAGTGCTCGCCAGGGGGCCTACAATGAGCAGTACTTC. Encoded protein: CSARQGAYNEQYF.

The chain employs TRBV7-6 and TRBJ1-2, with 9 positions matching TRBD1. Per the germline V gene, CDR1 is SGHVS and CDR2 is FNYEAQ. Trimming at V came to 5 bases and at J to 8 bases, leaving 6 bases not matched to a gene. The CDR3 covers 13 residues. CDR3 nucleotide sequence: TGTGCCAGCAGCAAACAGGGGGCGGAGGGCTACACCTTC. It encodes CASSKQGAEGYTF. The full variable domain, with the rest looked up from reference TRBV7-6 and TRBJ1-2, is GAGVSQSPRYKVTKRGQDVALRCDPISGHVSLYWYRQALGQGPEFLTYFNYEAQQDKSGLPNDRFSAERPEGSISTLTIQRTEQRDSAMYRCASSKQGAEGYTFGSGTRLTVV.

The table lists this clonotype with a few counts. This rearrangement joins TRBV20-1 to TRBJ2-1, with D maybe TRBD2 (6 bases). V was pared by 6 bases and J by 0 bases, with 18 bases between. The CDR3 has 16 amino acids. Germline CDR1 reads DFQATT; CDR2 reads SNEGSKA (reference sequence). CDR3 DNA: TGCAGTGCGGTCGGAGGAGGGGCCAACTCCTACAATGAGCAGTTCTTC. Protein: CSAVGGGANSYNEQFF.

This clonotype was seen at least ten times. CDR3: CASSYGGGFSRGQPQHF. The CDR3, as DNA: TGTGCCAGCAGTTATGGGGGAGGCTTCTCCAGGGGACAGCCCCAGCATTTT. The chain recombines TRBV6-6 with TRBJ1-5; perhaps TRBD1 as D (6 bases). From germline, CDR1 is MNHNY and CDR2 SVGAGI (reference sequence). Deletions cut 3 bases from V and 7 bases from J, with 22 bases between. The CDR3 runs to 17 residues.

The gene calls are TRBV7-9 and TRBJ1-4; 10 nucleotides line up with TRBD1. CDR3 size: 15 residues. CDR1 is SEHNR, CDR2 FQNEAQ, per germline (reference sequence). V shed 5 bases, J shed 4 bases, and the junction held 4 bases outside the gene matches. The CDR3 region is CASSPGTGVNEKLFF. The CDR3 nucleotides are TGTGCCAGCAGCCCTGGGACAGGGGTTAATGAAAAACTGTTTTTT.

V and J are TRBV20-1 and TRBJ2-6, with D unresolved. V shed 6 bases and J shed 2 bases, with 8 bases lying between them. The CDR3 extends over 13 amino acids. CDR1 DFQATT and CDR2 SNEGSKA come from the germline V gene (reference sequence). The CDR3 DNA sequence: TGCAGTGCGCCCCACACTGGGGCCAACGTCCTGACTTTC. Its translation is CSAPHTGANVLTF.